One and the same sample provided the 6 T cell receptor beta chains below, sequenced in a study of OX40 agonist ivuxolimab in advanced cancers. The library relied on the immunoSEQ multiplex PCR assay. What TCRdb holds here is the immuneACCESS table cut down to in-frame rearrangements. Part of the clones is not present; checked against another copy, under half of the missing clones reflect an unresolved V gene, and the others are unexplained. This sample gives approximately 52,000 clones in total; nearly 85% of them show up just once. The top ten clones comprise 3.5% to 4% of the sample. The specimen comprised CD4+ or CD8+ T cells sorted from blood, sampled in a trial of the OX40 agonist ivuxolimab. The source of these receptors is an adult with an advanced solid tumor such as melanoma, head and neck, liver or kidney cancer.

This chain joins TRBV29-1 and TRBJ2-1; no clear D gene. Trimming removed 4 bases at V and 8 bases at J, with 6 bases between. The CDR3 runs to 10 residues. Germline-derived CDR1 and CDR2 are SQVTM and ANQGSEA. This chain's CDR3 is CSVGNYEQFF. The CDR3 DNA follows: TGCAGCGTTGGCAACTATGAGCAGTTCTTC.

The V and J genes are TRBV18 and TRBJ2-1; D perhaps matches TRBD2 (5 bases). This CDR3 is 11 amino acids long. V gave up 5 bases and J gave up 13 bases, with 12 bases separating them. Germline-derived CDR1 and CDR2 are KGHSH and LQKENI. CDR3 nucleotides: TGTGCCAGCTCATCCACGGGGTCCCAGTTCTTC. This codes for CASSSTGSQFF.

The V gene is TRBV14, the J gene TRBJ2-7; TRBD2 aligns across 10 bases. Unmatched junction bases numbered 12, after V lost 1 base and J lost 6 bases. The germline CDR1 and CDR2 sequences are SGHDN and FVKESK. The CDR3 contains 17 residues. The CDR3 DNA follows: TGTGCCAGCAGCCAAGGTAGGTTGGGACTAGCGCTCCTCGAGCAGTACTTC. Translating it yields CASSQGRLGLALLEQYF.

This rearrangement joins TRBV10-3 to TRBJ2-5; a weak D match, TRBD2 (6 bases). The CDR3 is 12 amino acids. CDR1 ENHRY and CDR2 SYGVKD come from the germline V gene. V lost 10 bases and J 1 base, leaving 10 bases between the germline ends. The CDR3 protein is CATSGGQETQYF. CDR3 bases: TGTGCCACCTCCGGGGGCCAAGAGACCCAGTACTTC.

The rearrangement links TRBV19 to TRBJ2-7; 8 bases map to TRBD1. V trimming: 8 bases; J trimming: 5 bases; junction bases outside the gene matches: 11. The CDR3 contains 14 residues. Per the germline V gene, CDR1 is LNHDA and CDR2 is SQIVND (reference sequence). The CDR3 is CASAPGTGVHEQYF. The CDR3 DNA follows: TGTGCCAGTGCCCCCGGGACAGGCGTCCACGAGCAGTACTTC.

The chain uses TRBV6-5 and TRBJ1-1; TRBD1 aligns across 8 bases. Germline-derived CDR1 and CDR2 are MNHEY and SVGAGI. CDR3 length: 16 residues. V dropped 0 bases and J dropped 5; count of bases not matched to a gene: 8. The CDR3 DNA reads as TGTGCCAGCAGTTACTCCTTTGGGACAGGAGGGACTGAAGCTTTCTTT. As protein: CASSYSFGTGGTEAFF.